The T cell receptor (beta chain) under discussion was sequenced for a study of blood T cells in healthy people across ages. The V end was cut by 6 bases, the J end by 1 base, with 16 bases between. CDR1 SGHDT and CDR2 YYEEEE come from the germline V gene. The CDR3 is 15 residues long. PCR was performed a second time for about 7 to 11 cycles using a sample-barcoded 5' primer and a J-beta primer mix. Each cDNA molecule received a tag from a template-switch adaptor that had 12 random nucleotides. One entry per CDR3 protein, called by TCRdb with MiXCR from the 5' RACE reads. Of over 1,300,000 distinct CDR3 sequences in the sample, approximately 59% are singletons; the top ten hold about 6.3%.

The sequenced sample consisted of blood. This receptor was identified in a young man in good health. The chain carries TRBV5-6 and TRBJ1-1; TRBD1 might be the D (6 bases). The CDR3 spells CASILQPTGNTEAFF. In nucleotides, the CDR3 is TGTGCCAGCATCCTTCAACCGACAGGGAACACTGAAGCTTTCTTT.